This TCR beta chain was retrieved from a study of cytomegalovirus exposure and HLA in healthy donors. Study at large: In a previous analysis, more than 90 million unique TCR beta sequences were found from 150 million to 200 million T cells.

The germline CDR1 and CDR2 sequences are GTSNPN and SVGIG (reference sequence). The V gene lost 1 base and the J gene lost 11 bases, with 12 bases spanning the gap. This CDR3 has 13 amino acids. The sample holds one count of this clone. The antigen is not known. Primers included in the PCR were 60 Vbeta and 13 Jbeta primers. The protocol was immunoSEQ multiplex PCR, while the TCRdb copy is restricted to in-frame clones and leaves out a portion. The sample lists about 200,000 clones, approximately 79% occurring once. Nominally healthy donors provided the samples, though records likely missed some immune exposures. Broader study findings: There was a cluster of highly shared sequence variants that was likely a sequencing artifact. Being productive about 87% or about 30% of the time was typical of most TCR beta V segments in an earlier analysis.

The sample consisted of PBMCs. The gene calls are TRBV30 and TRBJ1-6, with a tentative D call TRBD1 (5 bases). The TCR was taken from a man in his fifties in good health and CMV-seronegative. CDR3 sequence: CAWSETAVAPLHF. In nucleotides, the CDR3 is TGTGCCTGGAGTGAGACAGCAGTGGCACCCCTCCACTTT.